Only a few counts were recorded for the clone carrying this TCR beta chain. As yet, its antigen is unknown. These data are taken from a study of cytomegalovirus exposure and HLA in healthy donors. The study, taken as a whole, reports: Relative to equally common others, HLA-associated TCR beta chains showed greater clonal expansion in a later analysis. In an earlier analysis, in fewer than 700 donors, most V segments appeared productive either ~90% or ~30% of the time.

This PCR relied on a set of 60 Vbeta primers and 13 Jbeta primers. Methods used by the authors: Later reanalysis found roughly 80 million unique TCR beta chains, 9 million to 12 million of them shared. Sequencing was performed with immunoSEQ multiplex PCR; in TCRdb, only in-frame clones are kept and a portion is missing. The V and J calls and the clone size are those of that table, but D and trimming were determined from the DNA. The sample holds under 150,000 clones, roughly 79% seen once. The CDR3 spans 14 residues. From germline, CDR1 is GTSNPN and CDR2 SVGIG (reference sequence). Trimming took 0 bases from V and 6 from J, leaving 15 bases between them.

The receptor was derived from a woman younger than 30 in good health and CMV-seronegative. Sequences were obtained from PBMCs. This chain joins TRBV30 and TRBJ2-7; TRBD2 is a possible D gene (6 bases). The DNA of the CDR3 is TGTGCCTGGAGTGTAGGAACGGGAGCAGGCGAGCAGTACTTC. This codes for CAWSVGTGAGEQYF.